The source of this T cell receptor (beta chain) is a study of blood T cells in healthy people across ages. Study results and limitations: More naive CD4+ cells and higher diversity were found in long-lived than in aged donors. Researchers deemed the diversity estimates from one million T cells underestimates. Per million T cells, TCR beta diversity dropped roughly linearly as age increased. Correlation between TCR beta diversity and naive T cell percentage was strong.

Through a sample-barcoded 5' primer and a J-beta primer mix, a second PCR was run for roughly 6 to 11 cycles. TCRdb re-derived calls from the 5' RACE reads in MiXCR, one entry per CDR3 protein. The table lists about 600,000 distinct CDR3 sequences, 40% to 55% of them singletons. This clonotype was seen repeatedly, ten times or more. Its target is unknown. This CDR3 contains 15 residues. CDR1 SGHAT and CDR2 FQNNGV come from the germline V gene. V lost 4 bases and J 7 bases, leaving 20 bases between the germline ends. The specimen was blood. The sequence was collected from a man older than 75 in good health. V usage is TRBV11-2 and J usage is TRBJ2-7; D is possibly TRBD1 (6 bases). As DNA, the CDR3 is TGTGCCAGCAGCTCCCGGGACACCAGACCTATGGAGCAGTACTTC. Translation: CASSSRDTRPMEQYF.